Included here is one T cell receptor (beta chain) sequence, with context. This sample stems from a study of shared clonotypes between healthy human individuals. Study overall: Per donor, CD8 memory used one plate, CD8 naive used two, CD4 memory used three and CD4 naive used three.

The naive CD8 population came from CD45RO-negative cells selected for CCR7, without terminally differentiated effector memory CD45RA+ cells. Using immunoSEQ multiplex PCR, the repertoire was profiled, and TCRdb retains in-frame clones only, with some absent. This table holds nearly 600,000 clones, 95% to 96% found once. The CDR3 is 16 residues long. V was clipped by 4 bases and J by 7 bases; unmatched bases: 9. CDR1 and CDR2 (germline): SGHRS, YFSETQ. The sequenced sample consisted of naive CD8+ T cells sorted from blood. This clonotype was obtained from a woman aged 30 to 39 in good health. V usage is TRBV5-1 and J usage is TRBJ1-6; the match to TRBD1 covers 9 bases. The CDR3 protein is CASSNRDRVYNSPLHF. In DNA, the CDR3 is TGCGCCAGCAGCAACCGGGACAGGGTATACAATTCACCCCTCCACTTT.